This is a list of T cell receptor beta chains from one sample in a study of siplizumab effects on memory and regulatory T cells. The protocol was immunoSEQ multiplex PCR, while the TCRdb copy is restricted to in-frame clones and leaves out a portion. The data show 98,000 or so clones, with about 93% seen just once and approximately 0.62% held by the top ten. Sequencing was done on a sample of Tregs sorted from blood. These receptors originate from a human donor in good health. The CDR3 runs from the conserved cysteine through the conserved F or W. D genes are given only for firm matches. The size of a clone is reported for some rows only, either as once, few or many, or as a class for expanded clones.

d_call j_call v_call clone_size cdr3_length cdr3_aa cdr3_nt
TRBD1 TRBJ1-1 TRBV7-2 NA 16 CASSYYPGGWNTEAFF TGTGCCAGCAGTTATTACCCAGGGGGCTGGAACACTGAAGCTTTCTTT
NA TRBJ2-2 TRBV9 NA 18 CASSVVAGSGVATGELFF TGTGCCAGCAGCGTAGTGGCAGGGTCGGGCGTCGCCACCGGGGAGCTGTTTTTT
NA TRBJ2-1 TRBV5-8 NA 14 CASSLALGPVEQFF TGTGCCAGCAGCTTGGCCCTGGGCCCCGTAGAGCAGTTCTTC
TRBD1 TRBJ2-7 TRBV11-3 NA 13 CASSLGQTYEQYF TGTGCCAGCAGCTTGGGACAGACCTACGAGCAGTACTTC
TRBD1 TRBJ1-1 TRBV6-1 NA 15 CASKQGEWGNTEAFF TGTGCCAGCAAGCAGGGGGAATGGGGTAACACTGAAGCTTTCTTT
NA TRBJ1-3 TRBV6-1 NA 13 CASSEAPVSTIYF TGTGCCAGCAGTGAAGCCCCAGTGAGCACCATATATTTT
NA TRBJ1-6 TRBV14 NA 14 CASSLRLSNSPLHF TGTGCCAGCAGCCTCAGATTGTCAAATTCACCCCTCCACTTT
NA TRBJ1-2 TRBV28 NA 15 CASTTGGPANYGYTF TGTGCCAGCACCACCGGAGGTCCAGCCAACTATGGCTACACCTTC
NA TRBJ2-2 TRBV30 NA 15 CAWSLRGRGTGELFF TGTGCCTGGAGCCTACGGGGTAGGGGAACCGGGGAGCTGTTTTTT
NA TRBJ2-5 TRBV11-1 NA 15 CASSPRDTPGETQYF TGTGCCAGCAGCCCCCGGGACACACCCGGAGAGACCCAGTACTTC
NA TRBJ2-5 TRBV2 NA 14 CASFSGRVGETQYF TGTGCCAGCTTTTCGGGCAGGGTGGGGGAGACCCAGTACTTC
TRBD1 TRBJ2-4 TRBV7-9 NA 14 CASSPGQGEGIQYF TGTGCCAGCAGCCCGGGACAGGGGGAGGGCATTCAGTACTTC
NA TRBJ2-3 TRBV7-8 NA 12 CASSFTLDTQYF TGTGCCAGCAGCTTCACCCTGGATACGCAGTATTTT
TRBD1 TRBJ1-2 TRBV5-4 NA 14 CASSGTGGRYGYTF TGTGCCAGCAGCGGGACAGGGGGAAGGTATGGCTACACCTTC
TRBD1 TRBJ1-1 TRBV19 NA 16 CASSHRGPLGNTEAFF TGTGCCAGTAGTCACAGGGGGCCTCTTGGGAACACTGAAGCTTTCTTT
NA TRBJ1-2 TRBV28 NA 15 CASSFGGLDNYGYTF TGTGCCAGCAGCTTTGGAGGTTTGGATAACTATGGCTACACCTTC
NA TRBJ1-1 TRBV18 NA 10 CASSGTEAFF TGTGCCAGCTCAGGGACTGAAGCTTTCTTT
TRBD2 TRBJ2-1 TRBV7-9 NA 16 CASSFGLAGGGNEQFF TGTGCCAGCAGCTTCGGACTAGCGGGAGGGGGCAATGAGCAGTTCTTC
NA TRBJ1-1 TRBV6-6 NA 11 CAGGLGTEAFF TGTGCCGGTGGATTGGGGACTGAAGCTTTCTTT
NA TRBJ1-1 TRBV6-1 NA 15 CASSEDWGARTEAFF TGTGCCAGCAGTGAAGACTGGGGGGCGAGAACTGAAGCTTTCTTT
NA TRBJ2-7 TRBV7-9 once 13 CASSFDTSYEQYF TGTGCCAGCAGCTTTGACACTTCCTACGAGCAGTACTTC
NA TRBJ2-1 TRBV29-1 NA 13 CSVRDHPYNEQFF TGCAGCGTTAGGGACCACCCCTACAATGAGCAGTTCTTC
NA TRBJ2-7 TRBV18 NA 13 CASSSDLNYEQYF TGTGCCAGCTCATCAGACTTAAATTACGAGCAGTACTTC
TRBD2 TRBJ2-1 TRBV9 NA 15 CASSVGLAGWDEQFF TGTGCCAGCAGCGTAGGGCTAGCGGGGTGGGATGAGCAGTTCTTC
TRBD2 TRBJ2-7 TRBV18 NA 16 CASSPERGSGGPRVYF TGTGCCAGCTCCCCGGAGAGGGGAAGCGGGGGGCCTCGGGTGTACTTC
TRBD1 TRBJ1-2 TRBV6-1 NA 15 CASSALRTGNYGYTF TGTGCCAGCAGTGCACTCCGGACAGGGAACTATGGCTACACCTTC
NA TRBJ1-2 TRBV5-1 NA 13 CASRLQGQGGYTF TGCGCCAGCAGATTACAGGGCCAGGGTGGCTACACCTTC
TRBD2 TRBJ2-2 TRBV7-6 NA 18 CASSLAAASGGFTGELFF TGTGCCAGCAGCTTAGCGGCGGCTAGCGGGGGGTTCACCGGGGAGCTGTTTTTT
NA TRBJ2-6 TRBV29-1 NA 14 CSVLTGTGANVLTF TGCAGCGTACTAACAGGGACTGGGGCCAACGTCCTGACTTTC
NA TRBJ2-3 TRBV5-6 few 14 CASSSLDSTDTQYF TGTGCCAGCAGCTCGTTGGACAGCACAGATACGCAGTATTTT
NA TRBJ1-1 TRBV19 NA 13 CASSRRTDSEAFF TGTGCCAGTAGTAGGAGGACGGATTCTGAAGCTTTCTTT
NA TRBJ1-1 TRBV5-5 NA 11 CASSLEGEAFF TGTGCCAGCAGCTTGGAAGGTGAAGCTTTCTTT
NA TRBJ2-3 TRBV7-2 NA 13 CASSLVPTDTQYF TGTGCCAGCAGCTTAGTTCCCACAGATACGCAGTATTTT
NA TRBJ1-1 TRBV4-1 NA 13 CASSNRDNVRAFF TGCGCCAGCAGCAACCGGGACAACGTCCGAGCTTTCTTT
NA TRBJ2-6 TRBV5-1 NA 15 CASSATVSGANVLTF TGCGCCAGCAGCGCTACAGTCTCTGGGGCCAACGTCCTGACTTTC
TRBD2 TRBJ2-4 TRBV6-5 NA 15 CASSSTSAAKNIQYF TGTGCCAGCAGTTCTACTAGCGCGGCCAAAAACATTCAGTACTTC
NA TRBJ2-3 TRBV5-1 NA 12 CASSSSTDTQYF TGCGCCAGCAGCAGTAGCACAGATACGCAGTATTTT
TRBD1 TRBJ1-4 TRBV4-2 NA 16 CASSPSDRATNEKLFF TGTGCCAGCAGCCCCTCGGACAGGGCAACTAATGAAAAACTGTTTTTT
TRBD2 TRBJ2-1 TRBV11-2 NA 15 CASSLSGRGYNEQFF TGTGCCAGCAGCTTAAGCGGGAGAGGGTACAATGAGCAGTTCTTC
NA TRBJ1-2 TRBV30 NA 14 CAWSVGGHWWSYTF TGTGCCTGGAGTGTAGGGGGGCATTGGTGGAGCTACACCTTC
NA TRBJ2-3 TRBV6-1 NA 12 CASTQIRDTQYF TGTGCCAGCACCCAGATACGGGATACGCAGTATTTT
NA TRBJ2-7 TRBV5-5 NA 14 CASSFGTVSYEQYF TGTGCCAGCAGCTTTGGTACAGTGTCCTACGAGCAGTACTTC
NA TRBJ1-1 TRBV7-2 NA 15 CASSLGGRGGTEAFF TGTGCCAGCAGCTTAGGAGGACGTGGGGGCACTGAAGCTTTCTTT
NA TRBJ2-1 TRBV6-1 NA 12 CASSVSWREQFF TGTGCCAGCAGTGTGTCCTGGAGGGAGCAGTTCTTC
TRBD1 TRBJ2-7 TRBV7-2 NA 15 CASSPGDRGHIEQYF TGTGCCAGCAGCCCAGGGGACAGGGGGCATATCGAGCAGTACTTC